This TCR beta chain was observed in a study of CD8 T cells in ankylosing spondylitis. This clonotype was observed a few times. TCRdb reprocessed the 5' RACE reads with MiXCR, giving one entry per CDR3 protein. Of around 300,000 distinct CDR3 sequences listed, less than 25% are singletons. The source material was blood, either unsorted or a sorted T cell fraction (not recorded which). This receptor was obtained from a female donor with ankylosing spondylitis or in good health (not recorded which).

The CDR3 DNA follows: TGTGCCAGCAGCTTCGGACGGATCACAGATACGCAGTATTTT. Translation: CASSFGRITDTQYF. V gene TRBV11-2 combines with J gene TRBJ2-3; D remains unclear. V lost 3 bases, J lost 2 bases, and 9 bases lay in between. The CDR3 totals 14 residues. Per germline, CDR1 SGHAT and CDR2 FQNNGV.